This TCR beta chain stems from a study of shared clonotypes between healthy human individuals (dated by TCRdb to 2019 to 2021). For context, the study as a whole: A few men and a couple of women, aged 18 to 49 years, made up the cohort. Per donor, leukapheresis produced somewhere between about 0.85 and 8.9 billion PBMCs. For each donor, CD4 naive and CD4 memory were each given three plates, CD8 naive was given two plates, and CD8 memory was given one plate. To estimate repertoire size and how much clonotype sharing occurs between individuals, the study deeply sequenced the blood TCR repertoires of several healthy adults. Different laboratories and diverse techniques were used to prepare libraries and sequence TCR repertoires, to increase sequencing depth and limit assay-specific biases.

The V end gives up 6 bases and the J end 0 bases, leaving 11 bases in the junction not matched to a gene. The germline V gene provides CDR1 SGHAT and CDR2 FQNNGV. The CDR3, from cysteine to phenylalanine, totals 19 residues. Only the CDR3 DNA is retained, 57 bases long and in frame from the first base. Study-level results and caveats: Because the study included a small number of donors, the genetic and exposure-history diversity represented was limited. Naive subsets generally had larger estimated clonotype richness than memory subsets did. Pairwise subsampling indicated that sequencing depth was expected to affect the degree of clonotype sharing among donors. Compared with non-shared clonotypes, the clonotypes found in all four sorted-subset donors had higher generation probabilities. Incomplete sequencing was indicated by rarefaction of sorted-subset datasets, despite the large sequencing depth. Only blood was sampled, and tissue TCR repertoires likely differ from those in blood. When a handful of donors were compared, the shared fraction of clonotypes was around 5.1% for naive CD4, less than 4% for naive CD8, roughly 2.5% for memory CD4, and around 0.4% for memory CD8.

TCR CDR3 regions were amplified from genomic DNA by multiplex PCR using the deep immunoSEQ assay. Genomic DNA extracted from each cell subset was distributed evenly over all wells of several immunoSEQ 96-well plates, and each plate served as one replicate. For sorted subsets, 200 to 250 ng of genomic DNA, equivalent to around 29,000 T cell genomes, went into each replicate PCR. Purified libraries were measured with a Qubit 3.0 fluorometer, size-checked on a Bioanalyzer 2100, and measured again with the KAPA Library Quantification kit. Every immunoSEQ 96-well plate was sequenced on a dedicated single-read 150-cycle Illumina NextSeq 550 flow cell. Per the authors' processing: Because the immunoSEQ output included only junctional sequences and no quality scores, the filtering could not be the same as the filtering used for full-length reads. To assign V/J genes and CDR3, sequences were annotated against IMGT germline references using PyIR, a Python wrapper for IgBLAST v1.9. Reads with weak V/J assignments (E-value above 1e-6), missing CDR3, stop codons, out-of-frame junctions, or ambiguous translated residues were removed. V3J clonotypes were defined as sequences sharing an identical inferred V gene, J gene, and CDR3 amino acid sequence. To compute the percentage overlap between repertoires, the number of shared unique clonotypes was divided by the size of the smaller repertoire. Richness of each repertoire was evaluated using RTK rarefaction, the Chao1 estimator, and Recon v2.1 estimates of unobserved clonotypes. OLGA was used to compute generation probabilities for all TCRbeta clonotypes that the gDNA method yielded from several donors. The table was pulled from immuneACCESS by TCRdb, which kept in-frame rearrangements only. Such tables lose some clones; where checked, under half of the loss comes from unresolved V genes, and the rest has no known cause. D and trimming were read from the DNA, whereas the V and J calls and clone size are those reported in that table. The sample records more than 1.2 million clones, approximately 98.5% of which are singletons. Of the sample, over 0.3% is held by the ten largest clones.

Worth noting for this clone: The clone's antigen remains unknown. Qualities for individual bases were not recorded, and no much larger clone is one base off.

The donors were healthy, HIV-negative adults who had no recently reported acute infections or vaccinations. Every donor was a Caucasian adult living in Nashville, Tennessee, USA. CD4+ T cells were enriched by magnetic negative selection; naive cells were then positively selected on CD45RA, and the negative fraction formed the memory subset. Blood was collected by leukapheresis, and PBMCs were isolated by Ficoll-Histopaque density gradient centrifugation and then cryopreserved in liquid nitrogen vapor phase. Analytical flow cytometry was used to check the purity and quantity of each magnetically sorted T cell population. Genomic DNA was isolated from every sorted fraction and measured by UV absorbance on a Nanodrop 2000c.

The chain links TRBV11-2 with TRBJ2-1; a stretch of 13 junction bases matches TRBD2. The sequenced material came from naive CD4+ T cells sorted from blood. Read against the paper, the sample's cell subset or site label means: CD45RA+ positively selected. This clonotype was obtained from a man aged 25-40 years in good health. The bases read TGTGCCAGCAGTGTCCGGGACAGGACTAGCGGGAGCTCCTACAATGAGCAGTTCTTC. The translation is CASSVRDRTSGSSYNEQFF. With the rest looked up from the reference TRBV11-2 and TRBJ2-1 genes rather than sequenced, the full variable domain is EAGVAQSPRYKIIEKRQSVAFWCNPISGHATLYWYQQILGQGPKLLIQFQNNGVVDDSQLPKDRFSAERLKGVDSTLKIQPAKLEDSAVYLCASSVRDRTSGSSYNEQFFGPGTRLTVL.